Here is one T cell receptor beta chain with its context. As yet, its antigen is unknown. Assay used: immunoSEQ multiplex PCR; TCRdb lists only in-frame clones, some missing. Among 30,000 to 35,000 clones, 88% were seen once, and the ten largest hold 0.97%. V shed 3 bases, J shed 6 bases, and the junction held 15 bases outside the gene matches. The CDR3 contains 17 residues. Germline CDR1 SGDLS, CDR2 YYNGEE. These data belong to a study of STAT5B mutations in CD4+ large granular lymphocyte leukemia. At the level of the study: Among healthy donors, a particular HLA allele went with more CDR3 'QG' motifs.

Study-level points and caveats: 8/27 top patient clones versus 2/35 control clones were TRBV06-family. CD4-sorted patient repertoires seemed more clonal than healthy CD4+ repertoires. No patients shared main leukemic clonotypes, though 20% to 25% appeared at low frequency elsewhere.

This chain links TRBV9 with TRBJ2-3, with TRBD2 matching over 8 bases. The material sequenced was CD4+ T cells from blood buffy coats. This sequence was found in a human donor in good health. CDR3 nucleotides: TGTGCCAGCAGCGGGCAGAGCCGGGGGGGCCGAGTTGATACGCAGTATTTT. This translates into CASSGQSRGGRVDTQYF.